These T cell receptor beta chains were read from a single sample in a study of T-cell reconstitution after alpha-beta-depleted transplantation in children. MiXCR, run by TCRdb on the PCR reads, gives a single entry per CDR3 protein. The sample shows 200,000 to 250,000 distinct CDR3 sequences, roughly a tenth of them seen only once. The material sequenced was PBMCs, taken before TCRalphabeta/CD19-depleted stem cell transplant. The receptors come from a child less than two years old with acute myeloid leukemia, due to receive a stem cell transplant. Each CDR3 is given with its conserved first and last residue. Fields, in order: D gene, J gene, clone size, V gene, CDR3 DNA, CDR3 protein. The D gene is left open where the match is weak. For some rows the clone size is stated as once, few or many, or as a class when expanded; others skip it.

>.|TRBJ1-3|few|TRBV28
TGTGCCAGCACCCTAGGAAACGGTGGAAACACCATATATTTT
CASTLGNGGNTIYF
>TRBD1|TRBJ2-1|.|TRBV19
TGTGCCAGTAGTCCCGGGACAGGGATGGGTGAGCAGTTCTTC
CASSPGTGMGEQFF
>TRBD2|TRBJ2-1|many|TRBV11-1
TGTGCCAGCAGCGGGACTAGCGGGAGAAGTGGACCAAGCTCCTACAATGAGCAGTTCTTC
CASSGTSGRSGPSSYNEQFF
>.|TRBJ1-2|many|TRBV6-1
TGTGCCAGCAGTGAAGCGCCCGGGGTCTATGGCTACACCTTC
CASSEAPGVYGYTF
>.|TRBJ2-3|few|TRBV30
TGTGCCTGGAGTACCTTGAGTTCCACAGATACGCAGTATTTT
CAWSTLSSTDTQYF
>.|TRBJ2-1|many|TRBV7-9
TGTGCCAGCAGCTCAACTTACGCATACAATGAGCAGTTCTTC
CASSSTYAYNEQFF
>TRBD2|TRBJ2-3|many|TRBV3-1
TGTGCCAGCAGCCGCATTAGCGGGAGAGGTGATACGCAGTATTTT
CASSRISGRGDTQYF
>TRBD2|TRBJ2-3|many|TRBV30
TGTGCCTGGAGGCTCGGGGGGACTAGCACAGATACGCAGTATTTT
CAWRLGGTSTDTQYF
>.|TRBJ2-1|few|TRBV19
TGTGCCAGTAGTATGTACTACAATGAGCAGTTCTTC
CASSMYYNEQFF
>.|TRBJ2-7|many|TRBV29-1
TGCAGCGGGGGGGGGCGGTACGAGCAGTACTTC
CSGGGRYEQYF
>.|TRBJ2-1|few|TRBV15
TGTGCCACCAGCAGGCCCCGACAGCCTGAGCAGTTCTTC
CATSRPRQPEQFF
>.|TRBJ2-2|many|TRBV7-2
TGTGCCAGCAGCTTAGCGGAGCCCGGGGAGCTGTTTTTT
CASSLAEPGELFF
>.|TRBJ2-7|.|TRBV28
TGTGCCAGCAGCTCCGGACACCCCTACGAGCAGTACTTC
CASSSGHPYEQYF
>.|TRBJ2-1|.|TRBV12-3/TRBV12-4
TGTGCCAGCACCAAAGGGGGTGAGCAGTTCTTC
CASTKGGEQFF
>TRBD2|TRBJ2-7|many|TRBV20-1
TGCAGTGCCCGGACTAGCGGGAGGGCTTACGAGCAGTACTTC
CSARTSGRAYEQYF
>.|TRBJ2-2|many|TRBV4-3
TGCGCCAGCAGCCAAGATCAAAGCCACGGGGAGCTGTTTTTT
CASSQDQSHGELFF
>TRBD1|TRBJ2-7|many|TRBV6-2/TRBV6-3
TGTGCCAGCAGTCGAGACAGGGCCTCAGACGACGAGCAGTACTTC
CASSRDRASDDEQYF
>TRBD2|TRBJ2-7|many|TRBV20-1
TGCAGTGCTAGGCCGGGACTAGCGGGAGAGGGGGCCTTC
CSARPGLAGEGAF
>TRBD1|TRBJ2-4|many|TRBV4-1
TGCGCCAGCAGCCCGGGACAGGGGAAAAACATTCAGTACTTC
CASSPGQGKNIQYF
>.|TRBJ2-2|many|TRBV4-3
TGCGCCAGCAGCCAAGTATCCCTGAACACCGGGGAGCTGTTTTTT
CASSQVSLNTGELFF
>TRBD1|TRBJ1-2|few|TRBV30
TGTGCCTGGACCGCGCCCGGGACAGGGAACTATGGCTACACCTTC
CAWTAPGTGNYGYTF
>.|TRBJ2-3|many|TRBV7-6
TGTGCCAGCAGCTGGACTACCAGCACAGATACGCAGTATTTT
CASSWTTSTDTQYF
>.|TRBJ1-2|many|TRBV11-2
TGTGCCAGCAGTTTTGGGTCAGCGGGAAGCTATGGCTACACCTTC
CASSFGSAGSYGYTF
>TRBD1|TRBJ2-3|many|TRBV12-3/TRBV12-4
TGTGCCAGCAGCAGGACAGGACCTAGCACAGATACGCAGTATTTT
CASSRTGPSTDTQYF
>.|TRBJ2-4|.|TRBV21-1
TGTGCCAGCAGCAGAGGGTCCGGAGGGGATGGACTACCCAAAAACATTCAGTACTTC
CASSRGSGGDGLPKNIQYF
>.|TRBJ1-6|many|TRBV20-1
TGCAGTGCAAGGACGGAGAATTCACCCCTCCACTTT
CSARTENSPLHF
>.|TRBJ2-2|few|TRBV3-1
TGTGCCAGCAACCAAGATGGGCAGGGTGGCGGGGAGCTGTTTTTT
CASNQDGQGGGELFF
>.|TRBJ2-7|many|TRBV7-3
TGTGCCAGCAGCTGGGCCAGCGAGGGCGAGCAGTACTTC
CASSWASEGEQYF
>.|TRBJ1-1|many|TRBV27
TGTGCCAGCAGTTTTAAAGGCACTGAAGCTTTCTTT
CASSFKGTEAFF
>TRBD2|TRBJ2-1|many|TRBV24-1
TGTGCCACCAGTGACCGCACTAGCGAGGTATACAATGAGCAGTTCTTC
CATSDRTSEVYNEQFF
>.|TRBJ1-5|many|TRBV12-3/TRBV12-4
TGTGCCAGCACTCTTTTGGCCCTCGGTCAGCCCCAGCATTTT
CASTLLALGQPQHF
>TRBD2|TRBJ2-7|many|TRBV12-3/TRBV12-4
TGTGCCAGCAGTAAGGGAGCGGGGCCCTACGAGCAGTACTTC
CASSKGAGPYEQYF
>TRBD2|TRBJ2-1|many|TRBV11-2
TGTGCCAGCAGCGCCTTACTAGCGGGAGGAGGGGATGAGCAGTTCTTC
CASSALLAGGGDEQFF
>TRBD1|TRBJ1-2|many|TRBV5-1
TGCGCCAGCAGCCTCAGACCCGGGACAGGAAAATTTTTAGGCTATGGCTACACCTTC
CASSLRPGTGKFLGYGYTF
>.|TRBJ2-3|many|TRBV5-4
TGTGCCAGCAGAGGGCGGGACACAGATACGCAGTATTTT
CASRGRDTDTQYF
>.|TRBJ2-3|many|TRBV14
TGTGCCAGCAGCCAAGATCAGGGTCGCACAGATACGCAGTATTTT
CASSQDQGRTDTQYF
>.|TRBJ2-1|many|TRBV18
TGTGCCAGCTCAACCTACGACCAGGGGGGTGAGCAGTTCTTC
CASSTYDQGGEQFF
>.|TRBJ2-1|many|TRBV12-3/TRBV12-4
TGTGCCAGCAGTTTGGTCCGTGAGCAGTTCTTC
CASSLVREQFF
>.|TRBJ1-5|many|TRBV7-8
TGTGCCAGCAGCCCCCAAGGGGCCTCAGGGAACTATCAGCCCCAGCATTTT
CASSPQGASGNYQPQHF
>.|TRBJ2-7|many|TRBV5-1
TGCGCCAGCAGCTTCGCGGGAATCAACGAGCAGTACTTC
CASSFAGINEQYF
>.|TRBJ1-4|many|TRBV5-1
TGCGCCAGCAGCTTGGGATATTTACAGGGTGCCGAAAAACTGTTTTTT
CASSLGYLQGAEKLFF
>.|TRBJ2-5|many|TRBV12-3/TRBV12-4
TGTGCCAGCTGTGGGGGGAGACAAGAGACCCAGTACTTC
CASCGGRQETQYF
>.|TRBJ2-7|many|TRBV20-1
TGCAGTGCTAGGGGCATAGGGGGGTTCTCCCACGAGCAGTACTTC
CSARGIGGFSHEQYF
>.|TRBJ1-2|many|TRBV7-9
TGTGCCCACAAGAAAGGAGGCCTGGATGGCTACACCTTC
CAHKKGGLDGYTF
>.|TRBJ1-2|.|TRBV19
TGTGCCAGTAGTATAGGACGGCGGCAGCCTGGGAATGGCTACACCTTC
CASSIGRRQPGNGYTF
>.|TRBJ1-1|many|TRBV7-9
TGTGCCAGCAGCTTATCACAAGGGGACACTGAAGCTTTCTTT
CASSLSQGDTEAFF
>TRBD2|TRBJ2-1|.|TRBV6-4
TGTGCCAGCAGTGAAGGGCGGGGGGCCCCAGAGGAGCAGTTCTTC
CASSEGRGAPEEQFF
>TRBD1|TRBJ2-4|many|TRBV19
TGTGCCAGTAGTATACCACAGGGGTGGGGAGCCAAAAACATTCAGTACTTC
CASSIPQGWGAKNIQYF
>TRBD2|TRBJ2-3|many|TRBV11-2
TGTGCCAGCAGCTCGTCCGGGACTAGCGGGAGATTTACAGATACGCAGTATTTT
CASSSSGTSGRFTDTQYF
>TRBD2|TRBJ2-3|many|TRBV5-1
TGCGCCACCAAAACTAGCGGGGAAACAGATACGCAGTATTTT
CATKTSGETDTQYF
>.|TRBJ1-1|few|TRBV13
TGTGCCAGCAGCGTGGAGGGCGGCGTCACTGAAGCTTTCTTT
CASSVEGGVTEAFF
>.|TRBJ1-5|many|TRBV20-1
TGCAGTGCTAGGGCTCGAAACAGGTTATCCAATCAGCCCCAGCATTTT
CSARARNRLSNQPQHF
>TRBD2|TRBJ2-7|.|TRBV4-3
TGCGCCAGCAGCCAACGCCCCGTTTCCAGCGGGAGTTTCTACGAGCGGTACTTC
CASSQRPVSSGSFYERYF
>.|TRBJ1-2|.|TRBV20-1
TGCAGTGCTAGGAGTGAGGGGTATGGCTACACCTTC
CSARSEGYGYTF
>.|TRBJ2-3|many|TRBV5-1
TGCGCCAGTTCCTGGGGCCCAAGCACAGATACGCAGTATTTT
CASSWGPSTDTQYF